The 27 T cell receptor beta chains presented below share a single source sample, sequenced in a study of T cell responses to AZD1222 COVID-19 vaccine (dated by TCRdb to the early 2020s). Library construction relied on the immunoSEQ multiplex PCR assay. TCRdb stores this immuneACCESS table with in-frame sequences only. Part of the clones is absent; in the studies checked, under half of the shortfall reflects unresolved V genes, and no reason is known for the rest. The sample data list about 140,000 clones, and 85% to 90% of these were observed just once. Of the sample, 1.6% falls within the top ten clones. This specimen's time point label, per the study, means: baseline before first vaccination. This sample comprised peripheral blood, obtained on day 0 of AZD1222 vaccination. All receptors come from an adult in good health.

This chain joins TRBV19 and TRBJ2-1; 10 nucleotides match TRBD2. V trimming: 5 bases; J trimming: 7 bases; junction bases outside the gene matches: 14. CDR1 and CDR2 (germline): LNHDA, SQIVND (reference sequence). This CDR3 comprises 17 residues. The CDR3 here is CASSATSGIGDLNEQFF. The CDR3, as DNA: TGTGCCAGTAGTGCCACTAGCGGGATAGGAGATTTGAATGAGCAGTTCTTC.

CDR3 nucleotides: TGCGCCAGCAGCTTGTCCTGGGGGGAGCTGTTTTTT. Protein sequence: CASSLSWGELFF. V is TRBV5-1 and J is TRBJ2-2; unclear D gene. Trimming cost V 1 base and J 8 bases, with 6 bases left between them. CDR3 length equals 12 residues. Germline loops: CDR1 SGHRS, CDR2 YFSETQ.

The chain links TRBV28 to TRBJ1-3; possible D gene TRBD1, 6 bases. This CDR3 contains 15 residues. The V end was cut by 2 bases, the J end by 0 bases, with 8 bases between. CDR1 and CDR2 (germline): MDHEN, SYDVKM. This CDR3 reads CASSLRGASGNTIYF. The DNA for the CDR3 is TGTGCCAGCAGTTTAAGGGGGGCCTCTGGAAACACCATATATTTT.

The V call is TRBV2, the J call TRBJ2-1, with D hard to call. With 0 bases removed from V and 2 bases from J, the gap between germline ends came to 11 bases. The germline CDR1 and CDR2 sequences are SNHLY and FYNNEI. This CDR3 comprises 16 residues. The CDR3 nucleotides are TGTGCCAGCAGTGAAGCGCTGGTTCCCCCCTACAATGAGCAGTTCTTC. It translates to CASSEALVPPYNEQFF.

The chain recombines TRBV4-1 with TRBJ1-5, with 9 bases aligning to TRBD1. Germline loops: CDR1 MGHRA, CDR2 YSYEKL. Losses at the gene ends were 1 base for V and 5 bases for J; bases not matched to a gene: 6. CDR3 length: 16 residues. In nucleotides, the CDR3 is TGCGCCAGCAGCCAAGCGGGACAGGGTTTTCATCAGCCCCAGCATTTT. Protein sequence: CASSQAGQGFHQPQHF.

Here the CDR3 reads CAWGAENYGYTF. CDR3 nucleotides: TGTGCCTGGGGGGCGGAGAACTATGGCTACACCTTC. The rearrangement links TRBV30 to TRBJ1-2; a possible D gene is TRBD1 (5 bases). The CDR3 covers 12 residues. Germline CDR1 reads GTSNPN; CDR2 reads SVGIG (reference sequence). V was shortened by 5 bases and J by 2 bases, with 9 bases between the two germline ends.

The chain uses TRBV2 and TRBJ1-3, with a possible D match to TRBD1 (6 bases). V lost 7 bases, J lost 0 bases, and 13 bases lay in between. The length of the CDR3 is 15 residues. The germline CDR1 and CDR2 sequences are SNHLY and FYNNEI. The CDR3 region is CASTNRGASGNTIYF. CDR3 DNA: TGTGCCAGCACCAATAGGGGGGCCTCTGGAAACACCATATATTTT.

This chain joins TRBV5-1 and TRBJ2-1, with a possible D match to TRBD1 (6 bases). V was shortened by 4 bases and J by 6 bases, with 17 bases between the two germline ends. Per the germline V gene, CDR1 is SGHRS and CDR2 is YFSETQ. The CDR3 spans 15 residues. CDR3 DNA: TGCGCCAGCAGCATCCCAGACAGGCCCCTCAATGAGCAGTTCTTC. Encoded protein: CASSIPDRPLNEQFF.

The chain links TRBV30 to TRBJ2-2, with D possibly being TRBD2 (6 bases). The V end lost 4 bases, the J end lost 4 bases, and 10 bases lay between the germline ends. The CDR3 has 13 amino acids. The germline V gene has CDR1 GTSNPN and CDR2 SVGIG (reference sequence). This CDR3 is CAWKVGGTGELFF. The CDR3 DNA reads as TGTGCCTGGAAGGTGGGGGGCACCGGGGAGCTGTTTTTT.

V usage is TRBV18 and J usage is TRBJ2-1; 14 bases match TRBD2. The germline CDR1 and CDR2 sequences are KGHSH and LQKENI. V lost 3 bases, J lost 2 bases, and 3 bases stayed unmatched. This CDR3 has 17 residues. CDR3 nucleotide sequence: TGTGCCAGCTCACCCGGGACTAGCGGGGGCCCCTACAATGAGCAGTTCTTC. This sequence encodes CASSPGTSGGPYNEQFF.

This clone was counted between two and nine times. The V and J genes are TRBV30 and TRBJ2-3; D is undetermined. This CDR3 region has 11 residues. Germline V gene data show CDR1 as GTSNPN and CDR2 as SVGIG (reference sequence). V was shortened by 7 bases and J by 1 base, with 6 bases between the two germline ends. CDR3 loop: CASARTDTQYF. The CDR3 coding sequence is TGTGCCTCGGCACGCACAGATACGCAGTATTTT.

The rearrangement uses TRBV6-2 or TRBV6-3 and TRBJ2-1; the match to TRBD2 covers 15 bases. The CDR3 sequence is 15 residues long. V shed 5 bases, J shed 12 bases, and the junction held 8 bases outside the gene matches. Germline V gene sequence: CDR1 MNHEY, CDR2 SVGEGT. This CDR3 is CASSQGGTSGRRQFF. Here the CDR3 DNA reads TGTGCCAGCAGTCAAGGTGGGACTAGCGGGAGGCGGCAGTTCTTC.

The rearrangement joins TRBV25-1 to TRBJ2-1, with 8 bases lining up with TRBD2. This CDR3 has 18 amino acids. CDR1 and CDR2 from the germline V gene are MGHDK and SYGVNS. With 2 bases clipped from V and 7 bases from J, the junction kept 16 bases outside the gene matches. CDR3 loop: CASSEKGDTAGGGNEQFF. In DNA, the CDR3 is TGTGCCAGCAGTGAAAAGGGGGACACGGCGGGAGGAGGGAATGAGCAGTTCTTC.

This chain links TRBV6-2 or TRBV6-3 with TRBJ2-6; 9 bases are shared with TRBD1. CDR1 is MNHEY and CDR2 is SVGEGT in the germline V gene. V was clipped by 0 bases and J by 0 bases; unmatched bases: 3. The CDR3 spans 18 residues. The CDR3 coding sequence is TGTGCCAGCAGTTACTCTCGGACAGGGGCCTCTGGGGCCAACGTCCTGACTTTC. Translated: CASSYSRTGASGANVLTF.

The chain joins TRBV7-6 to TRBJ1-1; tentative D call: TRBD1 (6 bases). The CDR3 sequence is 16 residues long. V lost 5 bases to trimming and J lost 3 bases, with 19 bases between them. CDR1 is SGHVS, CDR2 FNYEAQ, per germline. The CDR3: CASSGSGWGPDTEAFF. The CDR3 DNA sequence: TGTGCCAGCAGCGGTTCAGGGTGGGGGCCGGACACTGAAGCTTTCTTT.

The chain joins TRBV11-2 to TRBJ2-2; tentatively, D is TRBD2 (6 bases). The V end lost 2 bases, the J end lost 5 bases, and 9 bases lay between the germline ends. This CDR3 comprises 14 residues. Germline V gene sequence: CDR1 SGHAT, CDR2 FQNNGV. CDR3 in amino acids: CASSLWRDTGELFF. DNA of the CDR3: TGTGCCAGCAGCTTATGGAGGGATACCGGGGAGCTGTTTTTT.

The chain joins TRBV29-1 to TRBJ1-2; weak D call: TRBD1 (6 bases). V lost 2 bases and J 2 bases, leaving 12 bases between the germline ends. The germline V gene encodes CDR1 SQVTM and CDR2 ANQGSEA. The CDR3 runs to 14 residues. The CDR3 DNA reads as TGCAGCGTTGAACGGGTGGGGGGCAACTATGGCTACACCTTC. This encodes CSVERVGGNYGYTF.

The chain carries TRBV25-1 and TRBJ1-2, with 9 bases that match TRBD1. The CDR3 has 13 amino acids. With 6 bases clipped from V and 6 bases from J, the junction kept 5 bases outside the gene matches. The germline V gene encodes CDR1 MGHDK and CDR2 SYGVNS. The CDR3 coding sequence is TGTGCCAGCAGCTTCGGACAGGGGAATGGCTACACCTTC. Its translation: CASSFGQGNGYTF.

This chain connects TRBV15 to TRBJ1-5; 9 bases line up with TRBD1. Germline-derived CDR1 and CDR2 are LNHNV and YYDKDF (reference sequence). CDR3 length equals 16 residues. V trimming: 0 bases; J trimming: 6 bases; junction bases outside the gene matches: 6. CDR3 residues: CATSRDHTGGGQPQHF. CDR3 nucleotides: TGTGCCACCAGCAGAGATCATACAGGGGGCGGTCAGCCCCAGCATTTT.

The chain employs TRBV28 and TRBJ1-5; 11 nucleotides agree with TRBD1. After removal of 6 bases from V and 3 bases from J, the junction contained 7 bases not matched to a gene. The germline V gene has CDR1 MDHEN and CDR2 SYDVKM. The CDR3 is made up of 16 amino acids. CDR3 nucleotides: TGTGCCAGCAGGGGTCGGACAGGGGGCAACAATCAGCCCCAGCATTTT. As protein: CASRGRTGGNNQPQHF.

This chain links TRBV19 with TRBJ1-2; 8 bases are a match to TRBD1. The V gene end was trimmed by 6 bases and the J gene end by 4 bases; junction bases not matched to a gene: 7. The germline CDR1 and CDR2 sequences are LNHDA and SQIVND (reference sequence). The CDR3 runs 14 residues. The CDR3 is CASSLRGQGYGYTF. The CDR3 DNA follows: TGTGCCAGTAGCCTCAGGGGGCAAGGCTATGGCTACACCTTC.

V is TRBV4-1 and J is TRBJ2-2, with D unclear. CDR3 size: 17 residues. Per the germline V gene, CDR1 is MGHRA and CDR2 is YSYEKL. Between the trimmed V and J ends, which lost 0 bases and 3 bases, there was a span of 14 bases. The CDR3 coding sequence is TGCGCCAGCAGCCAAGATTATAGGGATTTTTACACCGGGGAGCTGTTTTTT. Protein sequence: CASSQDYRDFYTGELFF.

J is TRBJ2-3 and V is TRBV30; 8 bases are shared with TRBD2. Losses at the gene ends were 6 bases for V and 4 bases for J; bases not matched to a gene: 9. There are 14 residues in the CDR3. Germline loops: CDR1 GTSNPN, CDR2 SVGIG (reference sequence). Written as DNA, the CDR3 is TGTGCCTGCACGTCCCGGGGGGGCCCAGATACGCAGTATTTT. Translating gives CACTSRGGPDTQYF.

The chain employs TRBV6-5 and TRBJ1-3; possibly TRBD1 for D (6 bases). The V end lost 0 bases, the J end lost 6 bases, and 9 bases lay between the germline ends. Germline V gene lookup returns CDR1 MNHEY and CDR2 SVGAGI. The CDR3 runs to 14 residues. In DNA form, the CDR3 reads TGTGCCAGCAGTTACTCGGACAGTTTAAACACCATATATTTT. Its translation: CASSYSDSLNTIYF.

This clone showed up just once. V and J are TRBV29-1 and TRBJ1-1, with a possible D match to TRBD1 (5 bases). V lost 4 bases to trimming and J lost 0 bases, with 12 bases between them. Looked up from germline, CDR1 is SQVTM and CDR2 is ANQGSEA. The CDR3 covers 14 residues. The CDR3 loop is CSVVGLGVNTEAFF. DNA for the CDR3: TGCAGCGTTGTGGGGTTGGGGGTGAACACTGAAGCTTTCTTT.

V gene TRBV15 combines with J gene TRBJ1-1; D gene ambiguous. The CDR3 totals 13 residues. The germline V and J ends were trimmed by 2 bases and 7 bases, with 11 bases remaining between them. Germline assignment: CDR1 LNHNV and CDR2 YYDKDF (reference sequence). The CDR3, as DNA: TGTGCCACCAGCAGATCAACCCAGAATGAAGCTTTCTTT. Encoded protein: CATSRSTQNEAFF.

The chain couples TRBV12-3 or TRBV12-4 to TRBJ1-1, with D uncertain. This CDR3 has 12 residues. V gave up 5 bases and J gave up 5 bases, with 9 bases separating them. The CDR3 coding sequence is TGTGCCAGCAGTGAGGTTGTGACTGAAGCTTTCTTT. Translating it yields CASSEVVTEAFF.